This entry is about one T cell receptor beta chain. Its antigen is unidentified. The PCR ran on 60 Vbeta and 13 Jbeta primers. Produced via immunoSEQ multiplex PCR; TCRdb's table is partial and in-frame only. The repertoire consists of about 180,000 clones, with over 80% occurring once and the leading ten covering 1% to 1.5%. This sample is part of a study of cytomegalovirus exposure and HLA in healthy donors. General study findings and limits: The study found most TCR sequences rare, yet found some public TCRs in many donors.

The sample taken for sequencing was PBMCs. The receptor comes from a boy aged 2-15 years in good health and CMV-seronegative.

The DNA of the CDR3 is TGTGCCAGCAGCCGCCTAGCGGGGGGTTACAATGAGCAGTTCTTC. Translated, it gives CASSRLAGGYNEQFF. This sequence joins TRBV14 and TRBJ2-1; the match to TRBD2 covers 11 bases. The CDR3 length is 15 residues. V gave up 4 bases and J gave up 4 bases; unmatched junction bases: 3. The germline V gene encodes CDR1 SGHDN and CDR2 FVKESK.